This T cell receptor (beta chain) stems from a study of blood T cell repertoires in COVID-19. This study enrolled people aged about 18 to 90 from under 25 US geographic areas. Authors' analysis steps: Estimation of nucleated cell counts relied on the amplification of reference gene primers. The assay was immunoSEQ multiplex PCR, and TCRdb's table has in-frame clones only and misses some. For V, J and clone size, that table is used; D and trimming come from the DNA. The sample includes 250,000 or so clones, roughly 84% of them seen just once. Trimming removed 1 base at V and 2 bases at J, with 6 bases between. CDR1 MNHEY and CDR2 SMNVEV come from the germline V gene (reference sequence). This CDR3 contains 14 residues.

Sequencing was done on a sample of PBMCs or T cells enriched from blood (not recorded which). The chain combines TRBV27 with TRBJ1-5; D unresolved. This TCR was recovered from a woman in her forties or fifties who had been exposed to COVID-19. The CDR3 DNA reads TGTGCCAGCAGTTTATTTACAGGCAATCAGCCCCAGCATTTT. It codes for CASSLFTGNQPQHF.